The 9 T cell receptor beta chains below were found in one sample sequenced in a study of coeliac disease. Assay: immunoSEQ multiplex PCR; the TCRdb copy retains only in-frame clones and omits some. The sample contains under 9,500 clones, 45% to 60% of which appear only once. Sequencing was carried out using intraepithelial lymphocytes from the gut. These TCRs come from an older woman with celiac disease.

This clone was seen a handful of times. This chain's CDR3 is CASSSPSGAFDGEQFF. In DNA form, the CDR3 reads TGTGCCAGCAGTTCCCCCAGCGGGGCCTTTGACGGGGAGCAGTTCTTC. The J gene is TRBJ2-1, the V gene TRBV28, with 7 bases that match TRBD2. The ends lost 4 bases at V and 10 bases at J; junction bases unmatched: 16. The CDR3 contains 16 residues. Germline lookup yields CDR1 MDHEN and CDR2 SYDVKM. Looking up the rest from reference TRBV28 and TRBJ2-1 gives the full variable domain: DVKVTQSSRYLVKRTGEKVFLECVQDMDHENMFWYRQDPGLGLRLIYFSYDVKMKEKGDIPEGYSVSREKKERFSLILESASTNQTSMYLCASSSPSGAFDGEQFFGPGTRLTVL.

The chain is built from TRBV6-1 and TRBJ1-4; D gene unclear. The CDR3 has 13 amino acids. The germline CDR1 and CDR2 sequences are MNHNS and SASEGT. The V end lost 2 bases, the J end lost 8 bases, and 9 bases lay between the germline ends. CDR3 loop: CASSERYKEKLFF. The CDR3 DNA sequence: TGTGCCAGCAGTGAACGCTATAAGGAAAAACTGTTTTTT.

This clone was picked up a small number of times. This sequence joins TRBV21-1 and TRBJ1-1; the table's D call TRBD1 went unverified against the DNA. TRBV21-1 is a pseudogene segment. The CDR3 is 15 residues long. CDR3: CASSKGGAENTEAFF. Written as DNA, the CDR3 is TGTGCCAGCAGCAAGGGTGGGGCCGAGAACACTGAAGCTTTCTTT.

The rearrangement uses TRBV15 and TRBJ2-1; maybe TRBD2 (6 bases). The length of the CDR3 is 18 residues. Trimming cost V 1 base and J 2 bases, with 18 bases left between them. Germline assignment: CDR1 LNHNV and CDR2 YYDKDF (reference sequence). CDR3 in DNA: TGTGCCACCAGCAGAGCAATCCGCGCGGGACCCCCCTACAATGAGCAGTTCTTC. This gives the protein CATSRAIRAGPPYNEQFF.

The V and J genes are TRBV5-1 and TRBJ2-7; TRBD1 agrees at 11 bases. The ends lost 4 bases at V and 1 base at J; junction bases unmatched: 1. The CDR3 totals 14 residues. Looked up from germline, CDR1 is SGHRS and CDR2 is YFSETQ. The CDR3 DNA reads TGCGCCAGCAGCGGGACAGGGGGGTCCTACGAGCAGTACTTC. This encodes CASSGTGGSYEQYF.

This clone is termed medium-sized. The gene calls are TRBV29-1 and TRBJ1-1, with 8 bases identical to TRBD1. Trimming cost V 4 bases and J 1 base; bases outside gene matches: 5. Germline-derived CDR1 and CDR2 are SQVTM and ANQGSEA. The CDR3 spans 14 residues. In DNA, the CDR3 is TGCAGCGTTGCCGGACAGGGATCGAACACTGAAGCTTTCTTT. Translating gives CSVAGQGSNTEAFF.

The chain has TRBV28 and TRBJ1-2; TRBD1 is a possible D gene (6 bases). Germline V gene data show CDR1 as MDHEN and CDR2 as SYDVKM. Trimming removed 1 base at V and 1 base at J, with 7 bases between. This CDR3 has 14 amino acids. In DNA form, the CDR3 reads TGTGCCAGCAGTTTATTGGACAGTAACTATGGCTACACCTTC. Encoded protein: CASSLLDSNYGYTF.

The CDR3 sequence: CASSVGGRAYEQFF. Written as DNA, the CDR3 is TGTGCCAGCAGCGTAGGCGGGAGGGCCTACGAGCAGTTCTTC. The gene calls are TRBV9 and TRBJ2-1; 9 positions agree with TRBD2. Per the germline V gene, CDR1 is SGDLS and CDR2 is YYNGEE. The ends lost 0 bases at V and 10 bases at J; junction bases unmatched: 5. The CDR3 runs 14 residues. Variable domain in full (rest from reference TRBV9 and TRBJ2-1): DSGVTQTPKHLITATGQRVTLRCSPRSGDLSVYWYQQSLDQGLQFLIQYYNGEERAKGNILERFSAQQFPDLHSELNLSSLELGDSALYFCASSVGGRAYEQFFGPGTRLTVL.

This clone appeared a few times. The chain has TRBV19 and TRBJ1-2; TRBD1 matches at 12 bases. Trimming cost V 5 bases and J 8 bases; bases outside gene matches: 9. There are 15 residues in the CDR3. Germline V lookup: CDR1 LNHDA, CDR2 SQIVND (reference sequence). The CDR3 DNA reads TGTGCCAGTAGTCCTGGGACAGGGGGCGCGGTCGGCTACACCTTC. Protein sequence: CASSPGTGGAVGYTF.